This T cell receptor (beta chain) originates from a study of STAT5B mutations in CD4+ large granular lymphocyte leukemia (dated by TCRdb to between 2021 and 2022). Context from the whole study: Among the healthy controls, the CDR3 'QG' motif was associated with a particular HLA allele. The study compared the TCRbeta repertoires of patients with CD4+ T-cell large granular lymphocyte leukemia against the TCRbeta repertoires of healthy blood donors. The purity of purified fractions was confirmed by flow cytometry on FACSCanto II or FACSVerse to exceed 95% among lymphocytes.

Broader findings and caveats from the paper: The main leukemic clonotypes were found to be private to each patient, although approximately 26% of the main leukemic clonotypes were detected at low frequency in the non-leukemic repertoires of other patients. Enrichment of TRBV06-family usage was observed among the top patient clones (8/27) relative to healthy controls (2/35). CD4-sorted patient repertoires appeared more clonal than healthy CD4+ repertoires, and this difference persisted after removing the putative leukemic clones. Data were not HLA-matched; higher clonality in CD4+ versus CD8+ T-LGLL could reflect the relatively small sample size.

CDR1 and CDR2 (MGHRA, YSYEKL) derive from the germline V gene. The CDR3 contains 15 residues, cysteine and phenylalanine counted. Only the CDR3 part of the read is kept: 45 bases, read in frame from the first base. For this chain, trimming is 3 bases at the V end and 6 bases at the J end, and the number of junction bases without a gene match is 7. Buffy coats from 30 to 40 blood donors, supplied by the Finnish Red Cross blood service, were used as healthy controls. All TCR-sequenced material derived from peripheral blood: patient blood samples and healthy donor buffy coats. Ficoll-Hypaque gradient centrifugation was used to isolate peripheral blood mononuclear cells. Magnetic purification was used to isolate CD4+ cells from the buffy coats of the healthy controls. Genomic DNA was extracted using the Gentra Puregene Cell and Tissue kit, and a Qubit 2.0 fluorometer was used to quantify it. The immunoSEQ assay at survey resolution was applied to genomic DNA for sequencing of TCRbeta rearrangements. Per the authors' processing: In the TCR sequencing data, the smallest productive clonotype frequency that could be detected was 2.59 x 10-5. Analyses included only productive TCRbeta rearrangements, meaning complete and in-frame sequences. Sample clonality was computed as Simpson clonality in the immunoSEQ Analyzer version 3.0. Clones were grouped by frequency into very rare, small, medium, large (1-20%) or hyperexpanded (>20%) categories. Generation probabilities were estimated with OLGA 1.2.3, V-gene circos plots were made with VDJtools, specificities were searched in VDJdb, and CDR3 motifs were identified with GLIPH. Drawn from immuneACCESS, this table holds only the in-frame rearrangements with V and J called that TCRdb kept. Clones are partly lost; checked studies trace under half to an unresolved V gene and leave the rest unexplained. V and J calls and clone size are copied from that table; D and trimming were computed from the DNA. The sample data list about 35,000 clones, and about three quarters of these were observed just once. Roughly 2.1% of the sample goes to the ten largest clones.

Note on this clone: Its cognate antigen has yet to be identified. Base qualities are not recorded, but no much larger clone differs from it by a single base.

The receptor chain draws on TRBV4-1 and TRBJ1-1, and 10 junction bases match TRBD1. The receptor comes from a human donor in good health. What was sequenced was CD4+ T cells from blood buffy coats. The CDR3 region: CASSQMTGGPSEAFF. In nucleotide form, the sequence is TGCGCCAGCAGCCAGATGACAGGGGGCCCTTCTGAAGCTTTCTTT.